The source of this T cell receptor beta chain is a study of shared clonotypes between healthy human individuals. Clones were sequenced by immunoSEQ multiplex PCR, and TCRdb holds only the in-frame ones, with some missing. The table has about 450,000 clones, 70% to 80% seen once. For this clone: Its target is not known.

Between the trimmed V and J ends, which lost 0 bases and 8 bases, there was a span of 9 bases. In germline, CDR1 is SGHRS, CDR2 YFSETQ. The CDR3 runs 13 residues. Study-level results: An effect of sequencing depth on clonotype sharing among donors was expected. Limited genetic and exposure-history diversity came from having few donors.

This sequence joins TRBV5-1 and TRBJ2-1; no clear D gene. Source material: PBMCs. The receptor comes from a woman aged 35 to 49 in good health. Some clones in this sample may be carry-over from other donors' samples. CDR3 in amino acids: CASSLDVVDEQFF. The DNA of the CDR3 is TGCGCCAGCAGCTTGGACGTGGTTGATGAGCAGTTCTTC. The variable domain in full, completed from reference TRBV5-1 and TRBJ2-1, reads KAGVTQTPRYLIKTRGQQVTLSCSPISGHRSVSWYQQTPGQGLQFLFEYFSETQRNKGNFPGRFSGRQFSNSRSEMNVSTLELGDSALYLCASSLDVVDEQFFGPGTRLTVL.